This TCR beta chain stems from a study of cytomegalovirus exposure and HLA in healthy donors (dated by TCRdb to 2015 to 2018). With regard to the full study: An earlier analysis of several hundred of the donors reported roughly 270 Gb of sequence data and about 100 million unique TCR beta sequences from some 180 million T cells. Every repertoire in the discovery cohort had been generated on one and the same sequencing platform. The aim of the study was to test whether cataloging public T cell receptors could identify signatures of past pathogen exposure. Of the approximately 370 genotyped donors, over 80% were placed in the genetic ancestry cluster associated with self-reported Caucasian donors. HLA typing covered class I and class II loci at four-digit resolution. An early release covering about 600 HLA-typed donors comprised roughly 300 gigabases of sequencing data and roughly 85 million unique TCR sequences. A handful of DR-DQ haplotypes were handled as single units for association and clustering because linkage in the cohort was strong. Along with the roughly 700-subject first cohort, a separate validation cohort of over a hundred different subjects was used. Donor age, sex, ethnicity and CMV serostatus were collected together with the repertoire data. The study combined high-throughput TCR immunosequencing, statistical association of individual TCRs with disease status, and machine learning to predict cytomegalovirus infection status. In a later genetic analysis, genome-wide SNP genotypes for about three fifths of the roughly 670 donors were used, and that subset was treated as a discovery cohort. The number of donors typed differed by locus, with about 629-630 for A, B, C, DRB1 and DQB1, about 500 for DQA1, 600 to 610 for DPA1, and around 460 for DPB1. In a later analysis, previously published TCR beta repertoires from 670 or so donors were re-analyzed and high-resolution HLA genotyping was added so that TCR occurrence patterns could be studied. The later analysis used no new phenotypic data to find candidate immune exposures, relying instead on TCR beta sequences and their occurrence across donors. Among 398 genotyped donors of the cohort, an average of approximately 220,000 unique TCR beta nucleotide sequences was sequenced per donor, of which 15% to 20% were non-productive. The T cell repertoires of around 730 subjects were profiled by immunosequencing and related to cytomegalovirus serostatus. An earlier analysis of 587 of the donors used high-throughput TCR beta sequencing to judge whether each TCR beta V gene segment behaved as functional or pseudogenic.

The paper as a whole reports these results and caveats: A cluster of highly shared sequence variants was judged likely to be a technical artifact of the sequencing pipeline. In both the original and validation cohorts, the classifier was reported to diagnose cytomegalovirus status with high specificity and sensitivity. CMV serostatus was the only immune exposure information available for the cohort. Three of the identified cytomegalovirus-associated TCR beta chains were confirmed in vitro to be specific for cytomegalovirus antigens. In a later analysis, most CMV-associated TCR beta chains were found to appear HLA-restricted, with HLA associations seemingly driven largely by CMV exposure. Presence/absence analyses assumed roughly uniform sequencing depth across donors, an assumption that may not hold. HLA typing was unavailable for some donors at each locus, so association tests used only the typed subset. Compared with the approximately 600-donor mean, donors in an Asian-associated ancestry cluster had fewer N-insertions in productive TCRs, according to a later genetic analysis. In this cohort, only TCR beta chains were sequenced, and detectable features were limited by the absence of alpha or paired-chain data. In a later analysis, HLA-associated TCR beta chains were found to be more clonally expanded and to have lower generation probabilities than equally common non-associated chains. In a later genetic analysis, a missense DCLRE1C variant was associated with V-gene and J-gene trimming of TCR beta chains, and the association was replicated in an independent cohort. A further reported finding was that TCR beta sequences accurately predicted the HLA-A and HLA-B alleles for most subjects in the first cohort. Linkage disequilibrium might explain the correlated functional status among segregating V segments, but an unknown experimental factor could not be ruled out. Because counts were too low, seventeen rarely observed V segments, including chromosome 9 orphons, were excluded from the earlier analysis of several hundred of the donors. Most TCR sequences were seen in very few donors, while some public TCRs were found in many individuals. Specific HLA alleles were associated with some 15,000 TCR beta sequences at a false discovery rate of 0.05 in a later analysis. In a later analysis, TCR association rates were found to vary across HLA loci, with the most associated TCRs seen for DRB1 alleles and the fewest for HLA-C alleles. A total of about 180 TCR beta chains were listed by the study as associated with cytomegalovirus. According to a later analysis, parvovirus B19, influenza, CMV and Epstein-Barr virus appeared linked to several top co-occurrence clusters. Broadly in line with IMGT annotations, most TCR beta V segments showed up in productive rearrangements about 87% or about 30% of the time in an earlier analysis of 450 to 750 of the donors. Assigning TCR associations to individual alleles was difficult when HLA alleles, especially DR and DQ, strongly co-occurred. The authors suggested that the approach could potentially be generalized to other disease states and immunological phenotypes. Some IMGT-functional V segments, including TRBV6-2 and TRBV6-3, could not be told apart with the 87-base-pair reads, so those segments were excluded.

As encoded in the germline V gene, CDR1 is SGHVS while CDR2 is FNYEAQ. Measured from the cysteine to the phenylalanine, the CDR3 is 14 residues long. Just the 42-base CDR3 DNA is kept, in frame starting at base 1. Between the V and J ends, shortened by 4 bases and 0 bases respectively, the junction contains 9 bases. About this clone: Its binding antigen is unknown. No base qualities exist here, and no much larger clone lies one base off it.

In total, roughly 670 healthy bone marrow donors made up the cohort. At the time of sampling, every cohort member was nominally healthy, though immune exposures that went unrecorded were likely present. The donor was CMV seropositive and was included in the group of approximately 310 seropositive cohort members. A peripheral blood sample was collected from each donor, and TCR beta sequencing was performed on peripheral blood mononuclear cells. The Qiagen DNeasy Blood Extraction Kit was used to extract genomic DNA from the blood cell samples. The method was the immunoSEQ multiplex PCR assay. The multiplex PCR relied on a mix of 60 forward primers for TCR Vbeta segments and 13 reverse primers for TCR Jbeta segments. The CDR3 region of rearranged TCR beta genes was amplified from genomic DNA by a multiplex PCR assay. On the Illumina HiSeq System, the amplified TCR beta libraries were sequenced as 87-base-pair reads. The original methods were these. Across the roughly 640 repertoires, a later analysis counted tens of millions of unique TCR beta chains, some 11 million of which were shared by at least two donors. Raw reads were error-corrected and collapsed into unique sequences with a nearest-neighbor algorithm that merged closely related sequences to remove PCR and sequencing errors. V, D and J gene segments were assigned by aligning CDR3 sequences to IMGT reference sequences. For a sequence to be retained, at least a six-nucleotide match to both a V gene segment and a J gene segment was required. Rearrangements were called productive when the CDR3 lacked stop codons and stayed in frame with V and J; all others were non-productive. CDR3 was defined by IMGT convention, running from the second conserved V-encoded cysteine to the conserved J-encoded phenylalanine. In an earlier analysis of approximately 500 of the donors, sequences lacking an unambiguous match to a single V gene segment were excluded. An earlier analysis of over 450 of the donors classified V segments as functional when productive rearrangements were above 56.7% and as segregating when the standard deviation between donors was above 5%. A statistical classification framework was built to diagnose cytomegalovirus status from the catalog of TCR beta chain sequences. In a later analysis, V and J genes were assigned by comparing TCR nucleotide sequences against IMGT/GENE-DB human TR gene sequences. In a later analysis, CDR3 sequences and most-parsimonious VDJ recombination scenarios were assigned using the TCRdist pipeline. In a later analysis, each TCR beta chain was defined by its CDR3 amino acid sequence together with its V-gene family, and reads without a unique V-gene family were excluded. To address suspected cross-contamination and a sequencing artifact, a later analysis removed several hundred highly shared, low-generation-probability nucleotide sequences. For each public chain, a later analysis derived a clonal expansion index from normalized ranks of inferred template counts within each repertoire. In a later analysis, generation probabilities were computed with a VDJ recombination model fitted to out-of-frame rearrangements, and the resulting probabilities were checked against IGoR. Hypergeometric tests were used in a later analysis to score TCR-TCR, TCR-HLA and TCR-CMV co-occurrence, with a repertoire-size bias correction applied to the TCR pairs. To estimate false discovery rates, a later analysis permuted the HLA or CMV assignments 20 times. A later analysis grouped co-occurring TCRs with DBSCAN, adding TCRdist sequence similarity when clustering within HLA-allele-positive subsets. Co-occurrence clustering excluded repertoires with fewer than 30,000 or more than 120,000 public chains, plus five with anomalous nucleotide sharing. TCRdb obtained this table from immuneACCESS and retained in-frame rearrangements with V and J assigned. These tables miss some clones; where compared with another copy, unresolved V genes account for less than half of the shortfall, and the remainder is unexplained. V, J and clone size are those of that table, while D and trimming were read from the DNA. The sample profile shows more than 150,000 clones; approximately 80% of them were found once. The ten largest clones represent 1.3% to 1.5% of the sample.

The rearranged chain carries TRBV7-6 and TRBJ1-1, with a tentative D gene TRBD1 over 5 matching bases. The sample was PBMCs. This TCR derives from a girl aged 10 to 17 in good health and CMV-seropositive. The DNA sequence is given as TGTGCCAGCAGCTCGGGGGGGGTGAACACTGAAGCTTTCTTT. Translated, this gives CASSSGGVNTEAFF.